This TCR beta chain was identified during a study of OX40 agonist ivuxolimab in advanced cancers. General study findings and limits: CD4+ T cells averaged fewer expanded clones than CD8+ T cells. Some nonresponders also had low normalized T-cell clonal expansion.

The CDR3 extends over 14 amino acids. V dropped 2 bases and J dropped 5 bases, with 13 bases sitting between them. Germline V lookup: CDR1 WNHNN, CDR2 SYGVQD (reference sequence). This clone has more than one count but fewer than ten. Its cognate antigen is unknown. Produced via immunoSEQ multiplex PCR; TCRdb's table is partial and in-frame only. In the table there are about 37,000 clones, 86% of which are singletons. This sequence was found in an adult with an advanced solid tumor such as melanoma, head and neck, liver or kidney cancer. The sample consisted of CD4+ or CD8+ T cells sorted from blood, taken in a trial of the OX40 agonist ivuxolimab. The rearrangement joins TRBV10-1 to TRBJ2-7, with D possibly TRBD2 on 6 matching bases. CDR3 sequence: CASSEGSGGNEQYF. CDR3 in DNA: TGCGCCAGCAGTGAGGGGTCAGGAGGGAACGAGCAGTACTTC.